This is a list of T cell receptor beta chains from one sample in a study of T cell changes during pregnancy in multiple sclerosis. Sequenced by immunoSEQ multiplex PCR; TCRdb stores in-frame clones only, minus some. The sample holds over 35,000 clones; about nine tenths are singletons and the top ten take roughly 0.48%. This specimen consisted of CD4+ T cells from peripheral blood mononuclear cells, obtained in the first trimester of pregnancy. These receptors came from a female donor with multiple sclerosis, enrolled in a pregnancy study. CDR3s include the opening cysteine and the closing phenylalanine or tryptophan. D genes are given only for firm matches. Clone size appears in some rows only: once, few, many, or a class for an expanded clone.

clone_size: -; cdr3_length: 15; j_call: TRBJ1-2; v_call: TRBV27; d_call: -; cdr3_aa: CASRGARGDHYGYTF; cdr3_nt: TGTGCCAGCAGGGGGGCGAGGGGCGACCACTATGGCTACACCTTC
clone_size: -; cdr3_length: 17; j_call: TRBJ2-3; v_call: TRBV4-1; d_call: -; cdr3_aa: CASSQDFQVGSIDTQYF; cdr3_nt: TGCGCCAGCAGCCAAGATTTCCAGGTTGGGTCCATAGATACGCAGTATTTT
clone_size: -; cdr3_length: 16; j_call: TRBJ2-5; v_call: TRBV4-1; d_call: -; cdr3_aa: CASSQGGLPSRETQYF; cdr3_nt: TGCGCCAGCAGCCAAGGCGGCCTCCCTAGCCGAGAGACCCAGTACTTC
clone_size: -; cdr3_length: 14; j_call: TRBJ2-7; v_call: TRBV5-1; d_call: -; cdr3_aa: CASSLAGEAYEQYF; cdr3_nt: TGCGCCAGCAGCTTGGCGGGGGAAGCCTACGAGCAGTACTTC
clone_size: -; cdr3_length: 17; j_call: TRBJ1-5; v_call: TRBV27; d_call: -; cdr3_aa: CASSPLPGLDSNQPQHF; cdr3_nt: TGTGCCAGCAGTCCACTACCGGGACTGGATAGCAATCAGCCCCAGCATTTT
clone_size: -; cdr3_length: 13; j_call: TRBJ2-6; v_call: TRBV30; d_call: TRBD2; cdr3_aa: CAGSGVGANVLTF; cdr3_nt: TGTGCCGGGAGCGGGGTCGGGGCCAACGTCCTGACTTTC
clone_size: -; cdr3_length: 19; j_call: TRBJ2-5; v_call: TRBV4-2; d_call: -; cdr3_aa: CASSQKLGGWQGVRETQYF; cdr3_nt: TGTGCCAGCAGCCAAAAGTTGGGTGGTTGGCAGGGTGTGCGAGAGACCCAGTACTTC
clone_size: -; cdr3_length: 15; j_call: TRBJ2-1; v_call: TRBV27; d_call: -; cdr3_aa: CASSFERSSYNEQFF; cdr3_nt: TGTGCCAGCAGTTTTGAGCGAAGCTCCTACAATGAGCAGTTCTTC
clone_size: -; cdr3_length: 16; j_call: TRBJ1-5; v_call: TRBV7-9; d_call: -; cdr3_aa: CASSFGAGSSNQPQHF; cdr3_nt: TGTGCCAGCAGCTTTGGAGCAGGGTCTAGCAATCAGCCCCAGCATTTT
clone_size: -; cdr3_length: 15; j_call: TRBJ1-2; v_call: TRBV4-3; d_call: TRBD1; cdr3_aa: CASSQAGQGVGGYTF; cdr3_nt: TGCGCCAGCAGCCAAGCCGGACAGGGGGTAGGTGGCTACACCTTC
clone_size: -; cdr3_length: 15; j_call: TRBJ1-2; v_call: TRBV5-6; d_call: -; cdr3_aa: CASSSWSPSNYGYTF; cdr3_nt: TGTGCCAGCAGCTCGTGGAGCCCTTCTAACTATGGCTACACCTTC
clone_size: -; cdr3_length: 14; j_call: TRBJ1-5; v_call: TRBV30; d_call: -; cdr3_aa: CAWSYGHSNQPQHF; cdr3_nt: TGTGCCTGGAGCTACGGACACAGCAATCAGCCCCAGCATTTT
clone_size: -; cdr3_length: 15; j_call: TRBJ2-7; v_call: TRBV6-1; d_call: TRBD1; cdr3_aa: CASSEARAGGGEQYF; cdr3_nt: TGTGCCAGCAGTGAAGCCCGGGCAGGGGGCGGCGAGCAGTACTTC
clone_size: once; cdr3_length: 13; j_call: TRBJ1-1; v_call: TRBV2; d_call: TRBD1; cdr3_aa: CATYGDRFTEAFF; cdr3_nt: TGTGCCACGTACGGGGACAGATTCACTGAAGCTTTCTTT
clone_size: -; cdr3_length: 14; j_call: TRBJ2-7; v_call: TRBV5-6; d_call: -; cdr3_aa: CASSLGTSAYEQYF; cdr3_nt: TGTGCCAGCAGCTTGGGGACATCCGCCTACGAGCAGTACTTC
clone_size: -; cdr3_length: 15; j_call: TRBJ1-5; v_call: TRBV7-9; d_call: TRBD1; cdr3_aa: CASSPGQGNPQPQHF; cdr3_nt: TGTGCCAGCAGCCCGGGACAGGGGAATCCCCAGCCCCAGCATTTT
clone_size: -; cdr3_length: 11; j_call: TRBJ1-2; v_call: TRBV6-5; d_call: -; cdr3_aa: CASRGAYGYTF; cdr3_nt: TGTGCCAGCCGGGGAGCCTATGGCTACACCTTC
clone_size: -; cdr3_length: 15; j_call: TRBJ1-2; v_call: TRBV7-9; d_call: TRBD1; cdr3_aa: CASSLHGQGAEGYTF; cdr3_nt: TGTGCCAGCAGCCTCCATGGACAGGGGGCCGAAGGCTACACCTTC
clone_size: -; cdr3_length: 16; j_call: TRBJ2-3; v_call: TRBV14; d_call: TRBD1; cdr3_aa: CASSQEGQGYTDTQYF; cdr3_nt: TGTGCCAGCAGCCAAGAAGGACAGGGGTACACAGATACGCAGTATTTT
clone_size: -; cdr3_length: 13; j_call: TRBJ1-1; v_call: TRBV5-1; d_call: -; cdr3_aa: CASSFQGNTEAFF; cdr3_nt: TGCGCCAGCAGCTTTCAGGGGAACACTGAAGCTTTCTTT
clone_size: -; cdr3_length: 18; j_call: TRBJ2-3; v_call: TRBV5-4; d_call: TRBD2; cdr3_aa: CASSPGTSGRVSTDTQYF; cdr3_nt: TGTGCCAGCAGCCCAGGGACTAGCGGGAGAGTGAGCACAGATACGCAGTATTTT
clone_size: -; cdr3_length: 17; j_call: TRBJ2-7; v_call: TRBV2; d_call: TRBD1; cdr3_aa: CASSLSDERTGSHEQYF; cdr3_nt: TGTGCCAGCAGTCTTAGCGACGAACGGACAGGGTCCCACGAGCAGTACTTC
clone_size: -; cdr3_length: 12; j_call: TRBJ1-2; v_call: TRBV5-6; d_call: -; cdr3_aa: CASSFAGYGYTF; cdr3_nt: TGTGCCAGCAGCTTTGCGGGTTATGGCTACACCTTC
clone_size: few; cdr3_length: 16; j_call: TRBJ1-2; v_call: TRBV19; d_call: -; cdr3_aa: CASSRRDRQGEDGYTF; cdr3_nt: TGTGCCAGTAGTAGGAGGGATAGACAAGGCGAGGATGGCTACACCTTC
clone_size: -; cdr3_length: 14; j_call: TRBJ1-5; v_call: TRBV5-5; d_call: TRBD1; cdr3_aa: CASSYGTADQPQHF; cdr3_nt: TGTGCCAGCAGCTACGGGACAGCGGATCAGCCCCAGCATTTT
clone_size: -; cdr3_length: 14; j_call: TRBJ1-2; v_call: TRBV19; d_call: -; cdr3_aa: CASSPLRGHYGYTF; cdr3_nt: TGTGCCAGTAGTCCGCTCCGTGGCCACTATGGCTACACCTTC
clone_size: -; cdr3_length: 14; j_call: TRBJ1-6; v_call: TRBV5-1; d_call: -; cdr3_aa: CASSFEQNNSPLHF; cdr3_nt: TGCGCCAGCAGCTTCGAACAAAATAATTCACCCCTCCACTTT
clone_size: -; cdr3_length: 15; j_call: TRBJ2-1; v_call: TRBV30; d_call: TRBD2; cdr3_aa: CAWSEQGLAGGLQFF; cdr3_nt: TGTGCCTGGAGTGAGCAGGGACTAGCGGGGGGGTTACAGTTCTTC
clone_size: once; cdr3_length: 17; j_call: TRBJ2-1; v_call: TRBV4-1; d_call: -; cdr3_aa: CASSAGLPFGSSNEQFF; cdr3_nt: TGCGCCAGCAGCGCGGGCCTCCCCTTCGGGAGTAGCAATGAGCAGTTCTTC
clone_size: -; cdr3_length: 16; j_call: TRBJ1-6; v_call: TRBV6-5; d_call: -; cdr3_aa: CASSFGGSSYNSPLHF; cdr3_nt: TGTGCCAGCAGTTTTGGGGGGAGCTCCTATAATTCACCCCTCCACTTT
clone_size: -; cdr3_length: 14; j_call: TRBJ1-2; v_call: TRBV25-1; d_call: TRBD1; cdr3_aa: CASSEWQGDYGYTF; cdr3_nt: TGTGCCAGCAGTGAATGGCAGGGGGACTATGGCTACACCTTC
clone_size: -; cdr3_length: 14; j_call: TRBJ1-3; v_call: TRBV28; d_call: TRBD1; cdr3_aa: CASSSGGLGNTIYF; cdr3_nt: TGTGCCAGCAGTTCAGGGGGCTTAGGAAACACCATATATTTT
clone_size: -; cdr3_length: 18; j_call: TRBJ1-2; v_call: TRBV7-6; d_call: TRBD1; cdr3_aa: CASTPGLTGRKNDNGYTF; cdr3_nt: TGTGCCAGCACCCCAGGGCTGACAGGGAGAAAGAACGATAATGGCTACACCTTC
clone_size: -; cdr3_length: 14; j_call: TRBJ2-7; v_call: TRBV9; d_call: TRBD1; cdr3_aa: CASSPGQVSYEQYF; cdr3_nt: TGTGCCAGCAGCCCGGGACAGGTCTCCTACGAGCAGTACTTC
clone_size: -; cdr3_length: 18; j_call: TRBJ1-1; v_call: TRBV11-2; d_call: -; cdr3_aa: CASSFPRGKNRANTEAFF; cdr3_nt: TGTGCCAGCAGCTTTCCCCGGGGAAAAAACAGGGCGAACACTGAAGCTTTCTTT
clone_size: -; cdr3_length: 14; j_call: TRBJ1-1; v_call: TRBV7-9; d_call: -; cdr3_aa: CASSLGAMNTEAFF; cdr3_nt: TGTGCCAGCAGCTTAGGGGCAATGAACACTGAAGCTTTCTTT
clone_size: -; cdr3_length: 16; j_call: TRBJ1-1; v_call: TRBV15; d_call: -; cdr3_aa: CATSRDLVGGNTEAFF; cdr3_nt: TGTGCCACCAGCAGAGATCTAGTAGGGGGGAACACTGAAGCTTTCTTT
clone_size: -; cdr3_length: 16; j_call: TRBJ1-4; v_call: TRBV25-1; d_call: TRBD1; cdr3_aa: CASSESGTGVAEKLFF; cdr3_nt: TGTGCCAGCAGTGAGTCGGGGACAGGGGTCGCCGAAAAACTGTTTTTT
clone_size: -; cdr3_length: 17; j_call: TRBJ1-1; v_call: TRBV5-5; d_call: TRBD1; cdr3_aa: CASTLRILQGIQTEAFF; cdr3_nt: TGTGCCAGCACGCTTAGGATACTACAGGGGATACAAACTGAAGCTTTCTTT
clone_size: once; cdr3_length: 15; j_call: TRBJ1-4; v_call: TRBV9; d_call: -; cdr3_aa: CASSPNRVPDEKLFF; cdr3_nt: TGTGCCAGCAGCCCCAACAGGGTCCCCGATGAAAAACTGTTTTTT
clone_size: -; cdr3_length: 17; j_call: TRBJ2-7; v_call: TRBV6-1; d_call: -; cdr3_aa: CASSEDSPGTLGYEQYF; cdr3_nt: TGTGCCAGCAGTGAAGATTCCCCCGGGACACTCGGCTACGAGCAGTACTTC
clone_size: -; cdr3_length: 16; j_call: TRBJ1-1; v_call: TRBV4-3; d_call: -; cdr3_aa: CASSQENFRGGTEAFF; cdr3_nt: TGCGCCAGCAGCCAAGAAAATTTCAGGGGTGGCACTGAAGCTTTCTTT
clone_size: -; cdr3_length: 15; j_call: TRBJ2-2; v_call: TRBV19; d_call: TRBD2; cdr3_aa: CASSSSLAGAGELFF; cdr3_nt: TGTGCCAGTAGTAGCAGCCTAGCGGGAGCCGGGGAGCTGTTTTTT
clone_size: -; cdr3_length: 14; j_call: TRBJ2-5; v_call: TRBV7-9; d_call: -; cdr3_aa: CASSQTRDQETQYF; cdr3_nt: TGTGCCAGCAGCCAAACTAGGGACCAAGAGACCCAGTACTTC
clone_size: -; cdr3_length: 14; j_call: TRBJ1-5; v_call: TRBV5-1; d_call: -; cdr3_aa: CASSHGGGNQPQHF; cdr3_nt: TGCGCCAGCAGCCACGGGGGTGGCAATCAGCCCCAGCATTTT
clone_size: -; cdr3_length: 15; j_call: TRBJ1-1; v_call: TRBV5-6; d_call: -; cdr3_aa: CASSLISYGGTEAFF; cdr3_nt: TGTGCCAGCAGCTTGATCTCCTACGGAGGCACTGAAGCTTTCTTT
clone_size: -; cdr3_length: 15; j_call: TRBJ2-6; v_call: TRBV7-9; d_call: -; cdr3_aa: CASGGALTGANVLTF; cdr3_nt: TGTGCCAGCGGGGGGGCCCTAACTGGGGCCAACGTCCTGACTTTC
clone_size: few; cdr3_length: 13; j_call: TRBJ1-5; v_call: TRBV2; d_call: -; cdr3_aa: CASSDSGFQPQHF; cdr3_nt: TGTGCCAGCAGTGATTCCGGTTTTCAGCCCCAGCATTTT
clone_size: -; cdr3_length: 15; j_call: TRBJ1-2; v_call: TRBV6-5; d_call: TRBD1; cdr3_aa: CASRKLPTGVGGYTF; cdr3_nt: TGTGCCAGCAGGAAACTCCCGACAGGGGTGGGCGGCTACACCTTC
clone_size: -; cdr3_length: 12; j_call: TRBJ1-2; v_call: TRBV5-6; d_call: -; cdr3_aa: CASSVYRENYTF; cdr3_nt: TGTGCCAGCAGCGTTTACAGGGAAAACTACACCTTC
clone_size: -; cdr3_length: 19; j_call: TRBJ1-5; v_call: TRBV5-1; d_call: -; cdr3_aa: CASSLLPRVDKGGNQPQHF; cdr3_nt: TGCGCCAGCAGCCTACTTCCGCGAGTCGACAAGGGGGGGAATCAGCCCCAGCATTTT
clone_size: once; cdr3_length: 14; j_call: TRBJ2-5; v_call: TRBV6-5; d_call: TRBD2; cdr3_aa: CATYGSGAGETQYF; cdr3_nt: TGTGCCACTTACGGTAGCGGGGCCGGAGAGACCCAGTACTTC
clone_size: -; cdr3_length: 16; j_call: TRBJ1-6; v_call: TRBV27; d_call: TRBD1; cdr3_aa: CASRGTGWGAESPLHF; cdr3_nt: TGTGCCAGCAGAGGGACAGGGTGGGGAGCAGAATCACCCCTCCACTTT
clone_size: -; cdr3_length: 13; j_call: TRBJ1-1; v_call: TRBV5-1; d_call: -; cdr3_aa: CASRDHAGTEAFF; cdr3_nt: TGCGCCAGCAGGGACCACGCGGGGACTGAAGCTTTCTTT
clone_size: -; cdr3_length: 18; j_call: TRBJ1-6; v_call: TRBV18; d_call: TRBD1; cdr3_aa: CASSPRGQGATYNSPLHF; cdr3_nt: TGTGCCAGCTCACCAAGGGGACAGGGGGCAACCTATAATTCACCCCTCCACTTT
clone_size: -; cdr3_length: 15; j_call: TRBJ2-5; v_call: TRBV18; d_call: TRBD2; cdr3_aa: CASSPPSSGGETQYF; cdr3_nt: TGTGCCAGCTCACCACCGTCTAGCGGGGGTGAGACCCAGTACTTC
clone_size: -; cdr3_length: 11; j_call: TRBJ2-7; v_call: TRBV10-1; d_call: TRBD1; cdr3_aa: CASSGQGAAYF; cdr3_nt: TGCGCCAGCAGTGGACAGGGGGCGGCGTACTTC
clone_size: -; cdr3_length: 14; j_call: TRBJ2-1; v_call: TRBV27; d_call: TRBD2; cdr3_aa: CASSRLAGDPEQFF; cdr3_nt: TGTGCCAGCAGTCGACTAGCGGGAGACCCTGAGCAGTTCTTC
clone_size: medium-sized; cdr3_length: 16; j_call: TRBJ1-4; v_call: TRBV29-1; d_call: -; cdr3_aa: CSVAPHGSTRDEKLFF; cdr3_nt: TGCAGCGTTGCACCTCATGGCTCCACCCGGGATGAAAAACTGTTTTTT